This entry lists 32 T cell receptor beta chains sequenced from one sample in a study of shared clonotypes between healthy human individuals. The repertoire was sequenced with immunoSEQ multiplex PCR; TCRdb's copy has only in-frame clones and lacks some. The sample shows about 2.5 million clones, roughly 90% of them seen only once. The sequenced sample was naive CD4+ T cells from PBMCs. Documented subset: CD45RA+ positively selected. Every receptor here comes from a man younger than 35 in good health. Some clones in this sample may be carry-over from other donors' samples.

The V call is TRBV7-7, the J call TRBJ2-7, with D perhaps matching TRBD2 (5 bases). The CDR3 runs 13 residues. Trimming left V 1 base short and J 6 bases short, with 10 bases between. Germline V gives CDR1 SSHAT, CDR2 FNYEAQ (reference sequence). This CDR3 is CASSLESGSEQYF. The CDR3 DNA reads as TGTGCCAGCAGCTTAGAGAGCGGCTCCGAGCAGTACTTC.

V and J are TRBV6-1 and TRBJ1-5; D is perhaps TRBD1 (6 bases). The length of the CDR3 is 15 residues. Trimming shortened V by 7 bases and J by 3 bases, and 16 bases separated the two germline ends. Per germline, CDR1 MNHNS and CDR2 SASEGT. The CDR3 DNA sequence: TGTGCCAGCATCGACCGCGGGGGCTCCAATCAGCCCCAGCATTTT. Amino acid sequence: CASIDRGGSNQPQHF.

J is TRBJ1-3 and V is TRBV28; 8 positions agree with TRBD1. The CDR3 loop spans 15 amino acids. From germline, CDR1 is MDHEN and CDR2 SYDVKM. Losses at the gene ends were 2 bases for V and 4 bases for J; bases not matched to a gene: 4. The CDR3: CASSLSWDRGNTIYF. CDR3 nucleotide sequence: TGTGCCAGCAGTTTAAGTTGGGACAGGGGAAACACCATATATTTT.

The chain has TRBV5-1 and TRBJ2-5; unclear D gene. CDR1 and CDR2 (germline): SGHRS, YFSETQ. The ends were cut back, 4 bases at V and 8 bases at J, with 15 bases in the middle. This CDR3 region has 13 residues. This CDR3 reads CASSTDGPDTQYF. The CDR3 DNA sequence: TGCGCCAGCAGCACGGACGGGCCGGACACCCAGTACTTC.

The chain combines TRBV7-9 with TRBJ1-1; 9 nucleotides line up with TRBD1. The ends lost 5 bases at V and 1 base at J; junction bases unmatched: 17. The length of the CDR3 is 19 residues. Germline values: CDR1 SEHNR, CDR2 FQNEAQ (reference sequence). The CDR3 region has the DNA TGTGCCAGCAGCACGCTACAGGGGGCGGATTCTTTTGGGAACACTGAAGCTTTCTTT. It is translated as CASSTLQGADSFGNTEAFF.

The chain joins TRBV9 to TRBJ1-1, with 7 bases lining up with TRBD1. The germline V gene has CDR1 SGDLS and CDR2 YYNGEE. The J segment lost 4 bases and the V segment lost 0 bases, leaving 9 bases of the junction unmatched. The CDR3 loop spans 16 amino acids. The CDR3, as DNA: TGTGCCAGCAGCGTAGGTAAGGGGGCATATTTCACTGAAGCTTTCTTT. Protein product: CASSVGKGAYFTEAFF.

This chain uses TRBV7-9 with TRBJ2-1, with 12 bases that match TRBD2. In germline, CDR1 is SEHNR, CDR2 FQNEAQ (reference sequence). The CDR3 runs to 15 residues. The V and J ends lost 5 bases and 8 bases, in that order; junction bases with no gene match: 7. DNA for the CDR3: TGTGCCAGCAGCCAGACTAGCGGGAGTTCCTATGAGCAGTTCTTC. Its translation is CASSQTSGSSYEQFF.

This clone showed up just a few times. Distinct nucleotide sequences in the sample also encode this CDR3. The CDR3 is CSVGGVMNTEAFF. CDR3 nucleotide sequence: TGCAGCGTTGGGGGAGTAATGAACACTGAAGCTTTCTTT. The V call is TRBV29-1, the J call TRBJ1-1, with unresolved D. The CDR3 has 13 amino acids. The germline V and J ends were trimmed by 4 bases and 0 bases, with 9 bases remaining between them. Germline-derived CDR1 and CDR2 are SQVTM and ANQGSEA. Full variable domain (missing parts from reference TRBV29-1 and TRBJ1-1): SAVISQKPSRDICQRGTSLTIQCQVDSQVTMMFWYRQQPGQSLTLIATANQGSEATYESGFVIDKFPISRPNLTFSTLTVSNMSPEDSSIYLCSVGGVMNTEAFFGQGTRLTVV.

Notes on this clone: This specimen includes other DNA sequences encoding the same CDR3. CDR3 nucleotide sequence: TGCGCCAGCAGCTTGGGAGGCCCAGGAACTGAAGCTTTCTTT. It yields the protein CASSLGGPGTEAFF. The J gene is TRBJ1-1, the V gene TRBV5-1; D uncertain. This CDR3 is built from 14 residues. Trimming cost V 0 bases and J 5 bases, with 11 bases left between them. In germline, CDR1 is SGHRS, CDR2 YFSETQ.

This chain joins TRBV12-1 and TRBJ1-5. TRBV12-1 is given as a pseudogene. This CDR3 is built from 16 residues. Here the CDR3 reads CASSPGEPGGNQPQHF. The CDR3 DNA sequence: TGTGCCAGCAGCCCCGGGGAACCTGGAGGCAATCAGCCCCAGCATTTT.

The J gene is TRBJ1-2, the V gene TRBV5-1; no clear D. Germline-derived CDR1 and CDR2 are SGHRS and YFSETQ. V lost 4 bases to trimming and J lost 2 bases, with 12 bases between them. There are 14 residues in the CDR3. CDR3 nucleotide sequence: TGCGCCAGCAGCCCACACCCGGCGAACTATGGCTACACCTTC. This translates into CASSPHPANYGYTF.

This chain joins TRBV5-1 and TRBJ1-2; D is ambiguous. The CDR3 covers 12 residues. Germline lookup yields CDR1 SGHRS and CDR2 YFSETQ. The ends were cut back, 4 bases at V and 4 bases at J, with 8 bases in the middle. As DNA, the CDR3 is TGCGCCAGCAGCGCGGACTTCTATGGCTACACCTTC. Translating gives CASSADFYGYTF.

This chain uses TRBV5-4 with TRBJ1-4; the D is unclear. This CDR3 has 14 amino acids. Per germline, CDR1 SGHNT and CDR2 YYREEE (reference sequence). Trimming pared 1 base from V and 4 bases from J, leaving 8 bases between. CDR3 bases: TGTGCCAGCAGCTTGAGGCCTAGTAATGAAAAACTGTTTTTT. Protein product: CASSLRPSNEKLFF. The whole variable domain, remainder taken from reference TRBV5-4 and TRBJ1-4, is ETGVTQSPTHLIKTRGQQVTLRCSSQSGHNTVSWYQQALGQGPQFIFQYYREEENGRGNFPPRFSGLQFPNYSSELNVNALELDDSALYLCASSLRPSNEKLFFGSGTQLSVL.

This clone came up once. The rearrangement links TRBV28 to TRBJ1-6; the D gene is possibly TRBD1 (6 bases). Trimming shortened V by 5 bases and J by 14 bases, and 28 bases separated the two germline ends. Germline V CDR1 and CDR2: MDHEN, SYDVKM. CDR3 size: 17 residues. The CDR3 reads CASSTRTAGVRRRALHF. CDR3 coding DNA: TGTGCCAGCAGTACGCGGACAGCCGGGGTACGGCGGCGGGCCCTCCACTTT.

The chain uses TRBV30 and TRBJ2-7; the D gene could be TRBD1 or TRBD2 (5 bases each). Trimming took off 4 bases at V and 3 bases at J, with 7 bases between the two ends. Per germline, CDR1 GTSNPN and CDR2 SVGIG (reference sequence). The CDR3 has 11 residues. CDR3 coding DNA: TGTGCCTGGACGGGGCGCTACGAGCAGTACTTC. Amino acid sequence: CAWTGRYEQYF.

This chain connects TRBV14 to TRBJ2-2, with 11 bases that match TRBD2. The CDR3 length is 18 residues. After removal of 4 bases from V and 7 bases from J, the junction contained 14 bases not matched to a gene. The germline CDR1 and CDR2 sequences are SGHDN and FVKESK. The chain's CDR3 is CASSLLVHSGRANGELFF. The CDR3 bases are TGTGCCAGCAGCCTCTTGGTGCATAGCGGGAGGGCCAACGGGGAGCTGTTTTTT.

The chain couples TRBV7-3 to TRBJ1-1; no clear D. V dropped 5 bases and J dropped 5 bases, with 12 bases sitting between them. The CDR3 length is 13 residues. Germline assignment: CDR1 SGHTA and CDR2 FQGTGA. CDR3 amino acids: CASSQLRGTEAFF. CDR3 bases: TGTGCCAGCAGCCAACTTCGGGGTACTGAAGCTTTCTTT.

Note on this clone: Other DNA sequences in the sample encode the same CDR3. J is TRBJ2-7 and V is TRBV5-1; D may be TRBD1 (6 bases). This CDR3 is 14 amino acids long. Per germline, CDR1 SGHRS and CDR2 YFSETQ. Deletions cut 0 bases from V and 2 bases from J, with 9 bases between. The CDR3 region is CASSLDRETYEQYF. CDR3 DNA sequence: TGCGCCAGCAGCTTGGACAGGGAGACCTACGAGCAGTACTTC.

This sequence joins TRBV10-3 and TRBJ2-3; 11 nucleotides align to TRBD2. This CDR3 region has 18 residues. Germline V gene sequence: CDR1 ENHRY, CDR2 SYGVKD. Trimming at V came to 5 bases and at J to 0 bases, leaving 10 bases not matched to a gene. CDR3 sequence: CAISPRSTSGASTDTQYF. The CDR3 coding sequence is TGTGCCATCAGTCCGAGGTCGACTAGCGGGGCTAGCACAGATACGCAGTATTTT.

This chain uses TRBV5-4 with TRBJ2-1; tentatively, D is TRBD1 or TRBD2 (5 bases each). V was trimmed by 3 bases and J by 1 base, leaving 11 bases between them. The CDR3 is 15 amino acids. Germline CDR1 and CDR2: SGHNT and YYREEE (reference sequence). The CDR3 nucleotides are TGTGCCAGCAGCTGGGGCAGGGAGTCCTACAATGAGCAGTTCTTC. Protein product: CASSWGRESYNEQFF.

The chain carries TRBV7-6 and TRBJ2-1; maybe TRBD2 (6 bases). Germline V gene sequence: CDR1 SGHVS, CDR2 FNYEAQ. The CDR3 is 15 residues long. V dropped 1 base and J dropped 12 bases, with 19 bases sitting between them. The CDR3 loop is CASSLERLKSGVQFF. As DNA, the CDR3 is TGTGCCAGCAGCTTAGAAAGGCTCAAGTCGGGGGTGCAGTTCTTC. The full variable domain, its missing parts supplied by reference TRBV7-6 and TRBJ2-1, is GAGVSQSPRYKVTKRGQDVALRCDPISGHVSLYWYRQALGQGPEFLTYFNYEAQQDKSGLPNDRFSAERPEGSISTLTIQRTEQRDSAMYRCASSLERLKSGVQFFGPGTRLTVL.

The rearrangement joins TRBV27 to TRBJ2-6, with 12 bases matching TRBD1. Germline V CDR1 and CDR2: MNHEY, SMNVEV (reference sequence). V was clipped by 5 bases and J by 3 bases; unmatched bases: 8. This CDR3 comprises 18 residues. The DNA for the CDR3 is TGTGCCAGCAGTGCCCCCCGGGACAGGGGGCGTGGGGCCAACGTCCTGACTTTC. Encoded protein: CASSAPRDRGRGANVLTF.

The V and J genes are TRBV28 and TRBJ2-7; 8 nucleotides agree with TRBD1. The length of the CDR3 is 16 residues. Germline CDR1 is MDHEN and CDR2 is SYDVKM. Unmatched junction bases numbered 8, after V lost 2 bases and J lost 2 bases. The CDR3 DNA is TGTGCCAGCAGTTTAATGAGACAGGGGAAGCCCTACGAGCAGTACTTC. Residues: CASSLMRQGKPYEQYF.

CDR3 bases: TGTGCCAGCAGCTCAGGGGGCGACTATGGCTACACCTTC. The encoded protein is CASSSGGDYGYTF. The chain employs TRBV7-2 and TRBJ1-2; TRBD1 aligns across 8 bases. The CDR3 runs to 13 residues. V shed 4 bases and J 3 bases; nucleotides not matched to a gene: 1. Germline lookup yields CDR1 SGHTA and CDR2 FQGNSA.

The CDR3 coding sequence is TGTGCCAGCAGCGACCGGACTAGCGGGTCCCCTGCTACGCAGTATTTT. It encodes CASSDRTSGSPATQYF. The chain joins TRBV7-9 to TRBJ2-3; 11 positions agree with TRBD2. Germline values: CDR1 SEHNR, CDR2 FQNEAQ (reference sequence). The CDR3 spans 16 residues. The junction had 12 bases not matched to a gene; V was cut back by 5 bases and J by 8 bases. Complete variable domain (other parts from reference TRBV7-9 and TRBJ2-3): DTGVSQNPRHKITKRGQNVTFRCDPISEHNRLYWYRQTLGQGPEFLTYFQNEAQLEKSRLLSDRFSAERPKGSFSTLEIQRTEQGDSAMYLCASSDRTSGSPATQYFGPGTRLTVL.

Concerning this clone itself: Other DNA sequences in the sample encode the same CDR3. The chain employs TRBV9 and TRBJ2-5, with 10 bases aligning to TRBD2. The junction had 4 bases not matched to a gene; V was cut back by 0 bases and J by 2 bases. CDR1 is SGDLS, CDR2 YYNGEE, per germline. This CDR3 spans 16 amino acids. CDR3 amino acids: CASSVASGRGQETQYF. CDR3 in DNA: TGTGCCAGCAGCGTAGCTAGCGGGAGAGGTCAAGAGACCCAGTACTTC.

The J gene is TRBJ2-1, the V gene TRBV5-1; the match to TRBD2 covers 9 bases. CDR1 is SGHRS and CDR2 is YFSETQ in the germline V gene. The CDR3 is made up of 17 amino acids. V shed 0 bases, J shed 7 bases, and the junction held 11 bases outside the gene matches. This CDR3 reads CASSLGSAGGWGNEQFF. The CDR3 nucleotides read TGCGCCAGCAGCTTGGGCTCTGCGGGAGGGTGGGGGAATGAGCAGTTCTTC.

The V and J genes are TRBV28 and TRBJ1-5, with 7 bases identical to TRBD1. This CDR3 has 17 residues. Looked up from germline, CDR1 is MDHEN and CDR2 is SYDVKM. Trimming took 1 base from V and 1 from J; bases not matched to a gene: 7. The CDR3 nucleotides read TGTGCCAGCAGTTTATTCCCCCGACAGGGAAGCAATCAGCCCCAGCATTTT. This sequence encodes CASSLFPRQGSNQPQHF.

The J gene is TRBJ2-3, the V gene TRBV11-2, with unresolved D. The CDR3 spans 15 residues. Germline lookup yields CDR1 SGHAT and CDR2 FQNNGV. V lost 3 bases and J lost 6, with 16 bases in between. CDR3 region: CASSFIGTTRDTQYF. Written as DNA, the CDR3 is TGTGCCAGCAGCTTCATTGGAACGACCCGGGATACGCAGTATTTT. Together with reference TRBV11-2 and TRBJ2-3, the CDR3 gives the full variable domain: EAGVAQSPRYKIIEKRQSVAFWCNPISGHATLYWYQQILGQGPKLLIQFQNNGVVDDSQLPKDRFSAERLKGVDSTLKIQPAKLEDSAVYLCASSFIGTTRDTQYFGPGTRLTVL.

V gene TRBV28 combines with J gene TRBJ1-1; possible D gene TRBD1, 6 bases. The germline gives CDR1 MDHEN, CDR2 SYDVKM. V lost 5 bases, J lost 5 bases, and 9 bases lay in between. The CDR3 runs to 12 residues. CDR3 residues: CASSRGETEAFF. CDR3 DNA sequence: TGTGCCAGCAGTAGGGGGGAGACTGAAGCTTTCTTT.

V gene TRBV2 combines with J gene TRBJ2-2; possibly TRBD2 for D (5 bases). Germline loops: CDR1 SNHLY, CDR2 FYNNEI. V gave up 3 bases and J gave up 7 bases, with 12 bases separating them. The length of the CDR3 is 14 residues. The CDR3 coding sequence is TGTGCCAGCAGTGACCGGGATCCAGGCGGGGAGCTGTTTTTT. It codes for CASSDRDPGGELFF.

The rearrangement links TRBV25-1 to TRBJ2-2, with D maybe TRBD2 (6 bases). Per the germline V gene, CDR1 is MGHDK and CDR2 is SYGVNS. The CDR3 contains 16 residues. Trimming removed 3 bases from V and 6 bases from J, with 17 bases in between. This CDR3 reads CASSDRGYTEPGELFF. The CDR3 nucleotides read TGTGCCAGCAGTGACCGGGGGTACACTGAGCCCGGGGAGCTGTTTTTT.